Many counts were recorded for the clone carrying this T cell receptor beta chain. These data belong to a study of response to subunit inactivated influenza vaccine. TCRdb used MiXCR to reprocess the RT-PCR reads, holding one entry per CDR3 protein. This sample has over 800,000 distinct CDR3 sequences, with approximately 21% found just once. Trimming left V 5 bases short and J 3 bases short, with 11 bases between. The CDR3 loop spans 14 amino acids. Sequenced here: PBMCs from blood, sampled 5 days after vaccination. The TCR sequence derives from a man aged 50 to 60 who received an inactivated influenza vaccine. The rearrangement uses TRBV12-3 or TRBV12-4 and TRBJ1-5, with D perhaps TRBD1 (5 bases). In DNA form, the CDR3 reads TGTGCCAGCAGTCCAGGGATTACCAATCAGCCCCAGCATTTT. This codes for CASSPGITNQPQHF.